A single sample is the source of the 8 T cell receptor beta chains below, sequenced in a study of shared clonotypes between healthy human individuals. Here immunoSEQ multiplex PCR was the method, and the copy in TCRdb shows in-frame clones only, minus some. The table has roughly 1,800,000 clones, about 95% seen once. CD45RO-negative, CCR7-selected cells formed the naive CD8 fraction, which excluded terminally differentiated effector memory CD45RA+ cells. Sequenced: naive CD8+ T cells sorted from blood. These receptors were collected from a man aged 18 to 30 in good health.

The chain is built from TRBV18 and TRBJ2-7; D might be TRBD1 (6 bases). The CDR3 extends over 15 amino acids. V was pared by 3 bases and J by 1 base, with 13 bases between. Germline V CDR1 and CDR2: KGHSH, LQKENI. The CDR3, as DNA: TGTGCCAGCTCACCGACGGACAGTTGGTCCTACGAGCAGTACTTC. It translates to CASSPTDSWSYEQYF.

V gene TRBV4-1 combines with J gene TRBJ2-2; D is uncertain. V shed 4 bases and J shed 3 bases, with 12 bases lying between them. The germline V gene has CDR1 MGHRA and CDR2 YSYEKL. The length of the CDR3 is 15 residues. In DNA, the CDR3 is TGCGCCAGCAGCCTGGAGATATCGTACACCGGGGAGCTGTTTTTT. This gives the protein CASSLEISYTGELFF.

The rearrangement joins TRBV6-6 to TRBJ1-2; a possible D gene is TRBD1 (5 bases). Trimming stripped 2 bases from V and 3 bases from J, with 13 bases between. The CDR3 has 15 amino acids. Germline V lookup: CDR1 MNHNY, CDR2 SVGAGI (reference sequence). Here the CDR3 DNA reads TGTGCCAGCAGTTACAGCCCCGAGGGACACTATGGCTACACCTTC. Protein sequence: CASSYSPEGHYGYTF.

This chain joins TRBV29-1 and TRBJ1-1; D may be TRBD1 (5 bases). From germline, CDR1 is SQVTM and CDR2 ANQGSEA. This CDR3 contains 15 residues. V was trimmed by 6 bases and J by 0 bases, leaving 17 bases between them. DNA for the CDR3: TGCAGCGTGCCGTGGGAGGGGCCCATGAACACTGAAGCTTTCTTT. Translation gives CSVPWEGPMNTEAFF.

The chain joins TRBV27 to TRBJ2-1; TRBD1 matches 7 bases. Germline trimming cut 3 bases from V and 8 bases from J; bases unmatched to any gene: 16. Germline values: CDR1 MNHEY, CDR2 SMNVEV (reference sequence). The CDR3 sequence is 17 residues long. Here the CDR3 reads CASSFLPAQGWLDEQFF. CDR3 DNA: TGTGCCAGCAGTTTTCTTCCTGCACAGGGGTGGTTAGATGAGCAGTTCTTC.

The V call is TRBV19, the J call TRBJ1-5; TRBD1 might be the D (6 bases). Germline values: CDR1 LNHDA, CDR2 SQIVND (reference sequence). Between the trimmed V and J ends, which lost 4 bases and 3 bases, there was a span of 13 bases. This CDR3 region has 15 residues. This CDR3 reads CASSTMTGSNQPQHF. The CDR3 DNA is TGTGCCAGTAGTACCATGACAGGTTCCAATCAGCCCCAGCATTTT.

This chain uses TRBV9 with TRBJ1-2, with D possibly matching TRBD1 (5 bases). Germline CDR1 is SGDLS and CDR2 is YYNGEE. CDR3 length: 15 residues. V gave up 1 base and J gave up 3 bases, with 13 bases separating them. Here the CDR3 DNA reads TGTGCCAGCAGCGTAAGCGGGGGACCCTACTATGGCTACACCTTC. Protein sequence: CASSVSGGPYYGYTF.

This clone was recorded only once. J is TRBJ2-7 and V is TRBV5-6, with 10 bases fitting TRBD2. The germline CDR1 and CDR2 sequences are SGHDT and YYEEEE. The CDR3 spans 16 residues. With V trimmed by 3 bases and J by 6 bases, 12 bases remained unmatched. CDR3 region: CASSSTQAGGPFEQYF. Written as DNA, the CDR3 is TGTGCCAGCAGCTCGACACAAGCGGGAGGGCCCTTCGAGCAGTACTTC.